Included here is one TCR beta chain sequence, with context. This sample was included in a study of blood T cell repertoires in COVID-19. The wider study: Spain, Italy and the United States supplied samples that represented acute and convalescent COVID-19. PBMCs, B-cell-depleted T cells, or T cells provided the cDNA or gDNA that made up the material.

Germline loops: CDR1 SGHNT, CDR2 YENEEA. V shed 1 base, J shed 5 bases, and the junction held 6 bases outside the gene matches. CDR3 size: 16 residues. In the original workflow: The assay estimated nucleated cells by amplifying reference gene primers. Clones were read by immunoSEQ multiplex PCR, and TCRdb kept only the in-frame ones, dropping some. V, J and clone size were drawn from that table, and D and trimming were deduced from the DNA. Of 37,000 or so clones in the sample, almost 90% were seen once. The specimen was peripheral blood. This rearrangement joins TRBV11-3 to TRBJ2-7, with TRBD1 matching over 12 bases. This sequence was found in a man in his 70s with acute or convalescent COVID-19. CDR3 DNA sequence: TGTGCCAGCAGCTTAGGAACCGGGACAGGGGGCGACGAGCAGTACTTC. Translating it yields CASSLGTGTGGDEQYF.